This entry features one TCR beta chain sequence. This entry is derived from a study of low-dose radiotherapy and immunotherapy resistance in tumors. As to time point: after trial treatment. As for treatment: LDRT plus nivolumab, ipilimumab, low-dose cyclophosphamide and aspirin (RACIN trial). The CDR3 loop spans 16 amino acids. Germline-derived CDR1 and CDR2 are SGHTA and FQGNSA. V shed 5 bases, J shed 5 bases, and the junction held 12 bases outside the gene matches. Priming of first-strand cDNA relied on TRAV- and TRBV-specific primers (covering alpha and beta chains). TCR amplification involved 20 PCR cycles with a constant-region primer and V-primer adapter. From the reads, TCRdb called clonotypes with MiXCR, one entry per CDR3 protein. Altogether under 110,000 distinct CDR3 sequences are present, 20% being singletons, with the ten largest covering about 4%.

The sequencing used PBMCs, collected after low-dose radiotherapy plus immunotherapy. V gene TRBV7-2 combines with J gene TRBJ2-5, with 9 nucleotides matching TRBD2. The source is a male donor with prostate cancer. CDR3 bases: TGTGCCAGCAGCCAAAATAGCGGGGGCCGGGGGGAGACCCAGTACTTC. Its protein product is CASSQNSGGRGETQYF.